Here is one T cell receptor (beta chain) with its context. Its target is not known. Produced via immunoSEQ multiplex PCR; TCRdb's table is partial and in-frame only. The table shows around 25,000 clones, with around 79% occurring only once. The sample comes from a study of vaccination effects on CD4 cells after COVID-19. About the study: Each participant was given two doses of one vaccine (BNT162b2 or mRNA-1273).

The CDR3 covers 14 residues. With V trimmed by 5 bases and J by 6 bases, 4 bases remained unmatched. Per the germline V gene, CDR1 is MDHEN and CDR2 is SYDVKM. Regarding the study as a whole: Clones of infection and vaccine origin contracted markedly late after vaccination.

Antigen-specific CD4+ T cells were expanded (with viral peptide pools) by the ViraFEST assay ahead of sequencing. Subsequent to 10 days of culture, CD4+ T cells were isolated. According to PCR results, the person was infected with SARS-CoV-2 between March and December 2020. This clonotype was sampled from a human donor who had a prior SARS-CoV-2 infection. The chain carries TRBV28 and TRBJ2-4; 10 bases map to TRBD1. The specimen comprised CD4+ T cells from PBMCs cultured with HCoV-NL63 spike peptides, sampled before COVID-19 vaccination. CDR3 in DNA: TGTGCCAGCAGTCTTAGACAGGGGGCAAACATTCAGTACTTC. It is translated as CASSLRQGANIQYF.